The entry that follows covers one T cell receptor beta chain sequence. This sample is drawn from a study of shared clonotypes between healthy human individuals. Whole-study context: The study enrolled two women and a few men aged 18 to 49. Three plates were used per donor for CD4 naive, three for CD4 memory, two for CD8 naive and one for CD8 memory.

The investigators split CD4+ cells into a CD45RA+ naive subset and a CD45RA-negative memory subset. The repertoire was sequenced with immunoSEQ multiplex PCR; TCRdb's copy has only in-frame clones and lacks some. The data hold some 2 million clones, with 85% to 95% observed a single time. Germline V gene data show CDR1 as SGHRS and CDR2 as YFSETQ. The CDR3 spans 15 residues. The J segment lost 7 bases and the V segment lost 4 bases, leaving 5 bases of the junction unmatched. The origin of this receptor is a man aged 18-30 years in good health. Source material: naive CD4+ T cells sorted from blood. As to subset: CD45RA+ positively selected. The chain uses TRBV5-1 and TRBJ2-1, with 13 bases aligning to TRBD2. The CDR3: CASSTGTSGKNEQFF. The CDR3 DNA sequence: TGCGCCAGCAGCACAGGGACTAGCGGGAAAAATGAGCAGTTCTTC.